Given below is one T cell receptor beta chain in context. Antigen unknown. This entry comes from a study of cytomegalovirus exposure and HLA in healthy donors. Findings and limits, study-wide: Most CMV-associated TCR beta chains appeared HLA-restricted in a later analysis. A missense variant in DCLRE1C was later tied to TCR beta V- and J-gene trimming.

Likely unrecorded immune exposures existed in these nominally healthy donors. The PCR ran on 60 Vbeta and 13 Jbeta primers. Clones were read by immunoSEQ multiplex PCR, and TCRdb kept only the in-frame ones, dropping some. Among about 190,000 clones, less than 90% were seen once, and the ten largest hold about 0.26%. The CDR3 runs 12 residues. The germline V gene has CDR1 MNHNS and CDR2 SASEGT. The germline V and J ends were trimmed by 7 bases and 6 bases, with 12 bases remaining between them. The TCR originated in a boy younger than 18 in good health and CMV-seronegative. J is TRBJ1-1 and V is TRBV6-1; D gene ambiguous. The specimen was PBMCs. The CDR3 region is CASTGEVSEAFF. The DNA for the CDR3 is TGTGCCAGCACTGGGGAGGTCTCTGAAGCTTTCTTT.